One sample yielded the 4 T cell receptor beta chains listed below, sequenced in a study of blood T cell repertoires in COVID-19. Sequencing used immunoSEQ multiplex PCR; TCRdb keeps in-frame clones, though not all of them. The table shows about 170,000 clones, with 86% occurring only once. The specimen was peripheral blood. Receptors were obtained from a man between 65 and 85 years old with acute or convalescent COVID-19.

This chain connects TRBV24-1 to TRBJ2-5; 9 nucleotides agree with TRBD1. The J segment lost 1 base and the V segment lost 4 bases, leaving 12 bases of the junction unmatched. Germline values: CDR1 KGHDR, CDR2 SFDVKD. CDR3 length: 18 residues. Written as DNA, the CDR3 is TGTGCCACCAGTGACCCTAAGCCGGGACAGGGTGTCCAAGAGACCCAGTACTTC. As protein: CATSDPKPGQGVQETQYF.

This clone was recorded a few times. The chain carries TRBV6-5 and TRBJ1-5; D perhaps matches TRBD1 (5 bases). V dropped 2 bases and J dropped 0 bases, with 8 bases sitting between them. The CDR3 loop spans 15 amino acids. Germline assignment: CDR1 MNHEY and CDR2 SVGAGI. For the CDR3, the DNA is TGTGCCAGCAGTTACCGTCAGGGTAGCAATCAGCCCCAGCATTTT. Residues: CASSYRQGSNQPQHF.

The chain uses TRBV18 and TRBJ2-5; 7 bases align to TRBD1. The germline V gene encodes CDR1 KGHSH and CDR2 LQKENI. The CDR3 is made up of 13 amino acids. J was trimmed by 4 bases and V by 4 bases; bases with no gene match: 3. Written as DNA, the CDR3 is TGTGCCAGCTCACTCCGACAGGGAGAGACCCAGTACTTC. Amino acids: CASSLRQGETQYF.

The chain employs TRBV14 and TRBJ2-2; TRBD2 might be the D (5 bases). In germline, CDR1 is SGHDN, CDR2 FVKESK. V lost 7 bases and J lost 0, with 12 bases in between. The CDR3 runs to 15 residues. CDR3 DNA sequence: TGTGCCAGCAAGGTCCGGGATACGAACACCGGGGAGCTGTTTTTT. Translation: CASKVRDTNTGELFF.